This T cell receptor (beta chain) was captured in a study of a mutant IDH1 vaccine in newly diagnosed glioma. Study-wide context: Commencement of vaccination occurred 4-6 weeks following radiotherapy alone, or concurrently with temozolomide cycles. Patients under treatment included around 60% males and 37.5% females and had a mean age of around 43 years.

Overall study results and limits: Vaccination elicited immune responses in around 92% of patients.

The method was immunoSEQ multiplex PCR; TCRdb's version includes in-frame clones alone and lacks a portion of them. The data hold 77,000 or so clones, with over 75% observed a single time. Trimming cost V 6 bases and J 4 bases; bases outside gene matches: 6. This CDR3 has 13 amino acids. Per the germline V gene, CDR1 is ENHRY and CDR2 is SYGVKD. A note on this clone: Its specificity is not known.

The time point denotes: week 47, end of study. Each dose of the vaccine consisted of 300 ug of mutant IDH1 20-mer peptide, with topical imiquimod. The clonotype comes from a man aged 35 to 55 with glioma. This chain uses TRBV10-3 with TRBJ2-7, with TRBD1 identical over 7 bases. The sample was PBMCs, taken from a glioma patient whose treatment included an IDH1 peptide vaccine. This CDR3 reads CAIRGTDIYEQYF. In DNA form, the CDR3 reads TGTGCCATCAGAGGGACAGATATATACGAGCAGTACTTC.